This T cell receptor (beta chain) originates from a study of shared clonotypes between healthy human individuals. V was trimmed by 2 bases and J by 5 bases, leaving 15 bases between them. The CDR3 is 15 amino acids. Germline-derived CDR1 and CDR2 are SGHTA and FQGNSA. Sequenced by immunoSEQ multiplex PCR; TCRdb stores in-frame clones only, minus some. The table records some 2,500,000 clones, less than 95% of them present only once. The rearrangement uses TRBV7-2 and TRBJ1-2; perhaps TRBD1 as D (5 bases). This receptor was taken from a man younger than 30 in good health. Some clones in this sample may be carry-over from other donors' samples. Material: naive CD4+ T cells from PBMCs. Subset here: CD45RA+ positively selected. The CDR3 nucleotides read TGTGCCAGCAGCTTATCAGGGCTCGGAGCGTATGGCTACACCTTC. Protein: CASSLSGLGAYGYTF.